Below, 31 T cell receptor beta chains from the same sample are listed, as sequenced in a study of T cell changes during pregnancy in multiple sclerosis. The table came from immunoSEQ multiplex PCR; TCRdb's copy has only in-frame clones and leaves some out. The sample contains 18,000 or so clones, approximately 87% of which appear only once. Sample: CD8+ T cells from peripheral blood mononuclear cells, taken in the third trimester of pregnancy. These receptors originate from a female donor in good health, enrolled as a control in a pregnancy study.

The chain couples TRBV6-5 to TRBJ1-1; maybe TRBD1 (5 bases). Looked up from germline, CDR1 is MNHEY and CDR2 is SVGAGI. This CDR3 spans 15 amino acids. V lost 6 bases, J lost 6 bases, and 20 bases lay in between. The CDR3 spells CASSRGREGSAEAFF. In DNA form, the CDR3 reads TGTGCCAGCAGCCGAGGCAGGGAAGGTTCAGCTGAAGCTTTCTTT.

V is TRBV7-9 and J is TRBJ2-1, with TRBD1 matching 7 bases. The length of the CDR3 is 16 residues. J was trimmed by 5 bases and V by 5 bases; bases with no gene match: 12. CDR1 and CDR2 (germline): SEHNR, FQNEAQ (reference sequence). CDR3 in DNA: TGTGCCAGCAGCACGGGTGAGGGGGCGCGGGACAATGAGCAGTTCTTC. This translates into CASSTGEGARDNEQFF.

The chain couples TRBV5-1 to TRBJ2-1; 8 nucleotides match TRBD1. Losses at the gene ends were 3 bases for V and 6 bases for J; bases not matched to a gene: 8. The CDR3 is 15 residues long. Per the germline V gene, CDR1 is SGHRS and CDR2 is YFSETQ. CDR3 in DNA: TGCGCCAGCAGCTCGGTTGGACAGGGTCGCAATGAGCAGTTCTTC. It codes for CASSSVGQGRNEQFF.

The rearrangement uses TRBV19 and TRBJ1-5; a weak D match, TRBD1 (6 bases). This CDR3 has 15 amino acids. Looked up from germline, CDR1 is LNHDA and CDR2 is SQIVND (reference sequence). Deletions cut 2 bases from V and 3 bases from J, with 11 bases between. The CDR3 is CASSIFRTVNQPQHF. The CDR3 region has the DNA TGTGCCAGTAGTATATTTAGGACAGTCAATCAGCCCCAGCATTTT.

The chain recombines TRBV27 with TRBJ2-7, with D maybe TRBD2 (5 bases). Trimming left V 4 bases short and J 1 base short, with 8 bases between. CDR3 length equals 13 residues. Looked up from germline, CDR1 is MNHEY and CDR2 is SMNVEV (reference sequence). The CDR3 coding sequence is TGTGCCAGCAGTTGGCAGCGGTCCTACGAGCAGTACTTC. It encodes CASSWQRSYEQYF.

The chain has TRBV11-2 and TRBJ2-7; 7 bases map to TRBD1. The CDR3 consists of 15 residues. V was pared by 0 bases and J by 3 bases, with 5 bases of the junction left unmatched. The germline V gene encodes CDR1 SGHAT and CDR2 FQNNGV. CDR3: CASSLDRGFYYEQYF. Written as DNA, the CDR3 is TGTGCCAGCAGCTTAGACAGGGGGTTTTACTACGAGCAGTACTTC. Full variable domain (missing parts from reference TRBV11-2 and TRBJ2-7): EAGVAQSPRYKIIEKRQSVAFWCNPISGHATLYWYQQILGQGPKLLIQFQNNGVVDDSQLPKDRFSAERLKGVDSTLKIQPAKLEDSAVYLCASSLDRGFYYEQYFGPGTRLTVT.

The chain has TRBV6-5 and TRBJ2-1; the D gene is possibly TRBD2 (5 bases). V lost 7 bases and J 10 bases, leaving 14 bases between the germline ends. CDR1 is MNHEY, CDR2 SVGAGI, per germline. The CDR3 covers 12 residues. The CDR3 DNA reads TGTGCCAGCAAGGGTAGCGTAGAAGAGCAGTTCTTC. Translation gives CASKGSVEEQFF.

This chain connects TRBV7-9 to TRBJ2-7; D gene uncertain. V shed 4 bases and J shed 4 bases, with 8 bases lying between them. This CDR3 is 12 amino acids long. Germline CDR1 and CDR2: SEHNR and FQNEAQ (reference sequence). CDR3 amino acids: CASSSVSYEQYF. The CDR3 bases are TGTGCCAGCAGCTCAGTTTCGTACGAGCAGTACTTC. The full variable domain, rest sourced from reference TRBV7-9 and TRBJ2-7, is DTGVSQNPRHKITKRGQNVTFRCDPISEHNRLYWYRQTLGQGPEFLTYFQNEAQLEKSRLLSDRFSAERPKGSFSTLEIQRTEQGDSAMYLCASSSVSYEQYFGPGTRLTVT.

The J gene is TRBJ2-7, the V gene TRBV19, with 15 bases lining up with TRBD2. Germline CDR1 is LNHDA and CDR2 is SQIVND (reference sequence). V gave up 5 bases and J gave up 6 bases; unmatched junction bases: 11. The CDR3 contains 17 residues. The CDR3 loop reads CASSLTSGTSGRFEQYF. DNA of the CDR3: TGTGCCAGTAGTCTTACCTCCGGGACTAGCGGGAGGTTCGAGCAGTACTTC.

The chain has TRBV27 and TRBJ2-1; 13 bases are shared with TRBD2. In germline, CDR1 is MNHEY, CDR2 SMNVEV (reference sequence). Trimming took 4 bases from V and 12 from J; bases not matched to a gene: 12. The CDR3 is made up of 16 amino acids. Here the CDR3 reads CASSSPRTSGGLWQFF. The CDR3 region has the DNA TGTGCCAGCAGTTCCCCAAGGACTAGCGGGGGCCTTTGGCAGTTCTTC.

CDR3 residues: CASSLSGTSGGSGDEQFF. The DNA of the CDR3 is TGCGCCAGCAGCCTTTCCGGGACTAGCGGGGGGTCTGGGGATGAGCAGTTCTTC. This chain joins TRBV4-1 and TRBJ2-1, with TRBD2 identical over 15 bases. The CDR3 is 18 amino acids. CDR1 is MGHRA, CDR2 YSYEKL, per germline. After removal of 4 bases from V and 8 bases from J, the junction contained 12 bases not matched to a gene.

This chain joins TRBV9 and TRBJ2-7, with 8 bases lining up with TRBD2. The CDR3 totals 15 residues. V was pared by 0 bases and J by 4 bases, with 6 bases of the junction left unmatched. The V gene's germline CDR1 is SGDLS and CDR2 YYNGEE. The CDR3, as DNA: TGTGCCAGCAGCGTAGCCGCGGGAGGCGGGTACGAGCAGTACTTC. Amino acids: CASSVAAGGGYEQYF.

The chain has TRBV27 and TRBJ2-7, with 12 bases fitting TRBD1. CDR3 length: 15 residues. The germline gives CDR1 MNHEY, CDR2 SMNVEV (reference sequence). Trimming removed 10 bases from V and 6 bases from J; junction bases left unmatched: 13. CDR3 protein: CATTAPGQGAIEQYF. DNA for the CDR3: TGTGCCACAACCGCTCCGGGACAGGGGGCAATCGAGCAGTACTTC.

The chain carries TRBV6-5 and TRBJ1-2; D possibly corresponds to TRBD1 (5 bases). V shed 6 bases and J shed 8 bases, with 16 bases lying between them. Germline CDR1 reads MNHEY; CDR2 reads SVGAGI. This CDR3 is built from 13 residues. CDR3 sequence (DNA): TGTGCCAGCAGCTCCGGGGGTATAAGAGGCTACACCTTC. It translates to CASSSGGIRGYTF.

In DNA form, the CDR3 reads TGCGCCAGCAGCTCCGGGACAGGGGCTTCACCCCTCCACTTT. Its translation is CASSSGTGASPLHF. The chain carries TRBV4-3 and TRBJ1-6; TRBD1 aligns across 10 bases. Germline lookup yields CDR1 LGHNA and CDR2 YSLEER. The CDR3 contains 14 residues. After removal of 5 bases from V and 9 bases from J, the junction contained 4 bases not matched to a gene.

Only a few counts were recorded for this clone. The chain uses TRBV15 and TRBJ2-1, with 8 bases that match TRBD2. From germline, CDR1 is LNHNV and CDR2 YYDKDF (reference sequence). With V trimmed by 9 bases and J by 7 bases, 11 bases remained unmatched. The CDR3 is made up of 14 amino acids. Here the CDR3 DNA reads TGTGCCACGTTACTTACGGGAGGGCGGAATGAGCAGTTCTTC. It translates to CATLLTGGRNEQFF.

The CDR3 reads CASLQGSEKLFF. As DNA, the CDR3 is TGTGCCAGCCTACAGGGAAGTGAAAAACTGTTTTTT. V gene TRBV28 combines with J gene TRBJ1-4, with a possible D match to TRBD1 (6 bases). Germline-derived CDR1 and CDR2 are MDHEN and SYDVKM. There are 12 residues in the CDR3. With 8 bases removed from V and 7 bases from J, the gap between germline ends came to 11 bases.

V is TRBV4-1 and J is TRBJ2-3; 11 positions agree with TRBD2. The J segment lost 3 bases and the V segment lost 3 bases, leaving 5 bases of the junction unmatched. CDR1 and CDR2 from the germline V gene are MGHRA and YSYEKL. This CDR3 region has 16 residues. DNA of the CDR3: TGCGCCAGCAGCCAGATGGTAGCGGGAGGGACAGATACGCAGTATTTT. Protein sequence: CASSQMVAGGTDTQYF.

The chain couples TRBV19 to TRBJ1-5, with a possible D match to TRBD1 (5 bases). The CDR3 spans 15 residues. Germline-derived CDR1 and CDR2 are LNHDA and SQIVND (reference sequence). V was trimmed by 7 bases and J by 2 bases, leaving 15 bases between them. The CDR3 DNA reads as TGTGCCAGTACATCTCTTGGGGGGGGCAATCAGCCCCAGCATTTT. Protein product: CASTSLGGGNQPQHF.

This sequence joins TRBV27 and TRBJ2-1, with a possible D match to TRBD2 (6 bases). Germline loops: CDR1 MNHEY, CDR2 SMNVEV (reference sequence). V was shortened by 6 bases and J by 6 bases, with 6 bases between the two germline ends. The CDR3 is made up of 11 amino acids. The CDR3 region has the DNA TGTGCCAGCAGGGAGGGCAATGAGCAGTTCTTC. This gives the protein CASREGNEQFF.

In this sample, this clone turned up a few times. The chain links TRBV29-1 to TRBJ1-1, with D possibly being TRBD1 (5 bases). Germline V CDR1 and CDR2: SQVTM, ANQGSEA. Deletions cut 4 bases from V and 4 bases from J, with 7 bases between. The CDR3 consists of 11 residues. The DNA of the CDR3 is TGCAGCGTTGGACAGCCCACTGAAGCTTTCTTT. Residues: CSVGQPTEAFF. The full variable domain, its missing parts supplied by reference TRBV29-1 and TRBJ1-1, is SAVISQKPSRDICQRGTSLTIQCQVDSQVTMMFWYRQQPGQSLTLIATANQGSEATYESGFVIDKFPISRPNLTFSTLTVSNMSPEDSSIYLCSVGQPTEAFFGQGTRLTVV.

This clone was counted once. The DNA for the CDR3 is TGTGCCAGCAGTCAAGGACTAGCGGGAGAGGATACGCAGTATTTT. This sequence encodes CASSQGLAGEDTQYF. The chain carries TRBV27 and TRBJ2-3, with 13 bases that match TRBD2. The CDR3 contains 15 residues. Germline CDR1 reads MNHEY; CDR2 reads SMNVEV (reference sequence). Trimming cost V 5 bases and J 6 bases; bases outside gene matches: 5.

The rearrangement links TRBV7-3 to TRBJ2-1; 9 nucleotides line up with TRBD2. Germline lookup yields CDR1 SGHTA and CDR2 FQGTGA. The CDR3 extends over 18 amino acids. Trimming took 0 bases from V and 7 from J; bases not matched to a gene: 13. The CDR3 reads CASSLTGVGGRADNEQFF. CDR3 DNA sequence: TGTGCCAGCAGCTTAACGGGGGTCGGCGGGAGGGCCGATAATGAGCAGTTCTTC.

This chain connects TRBV2 to TRBJ2-7, with D perhaps TRBD2 (5 bases). Trimming removed 1 base at V and 0 bases at J, with 10 bases between. This CDR3 has 15 residues. Germline CDR1 SNHLY, CDR2 FYNNEI. CDR3 nucleotides: TGTGCCAGCAGTGAAGAGGCGGGCCCCTCCTACGAGCAGTACTTC. Its translation: CASSEEAGPSYEQYF.

For the CDR3, the DNA is TGTGCCAGCAGTCCTGAAGCGGGACCCACGAGCTCTGGGGCCAACGTCCTGACTTTC. Protein product: CASSPEAGPTSSGANVLTF. The chain links TRBV27 to TRBJ2-6, with TRBD2 matching 7 bases. CDR1 and CDR2 (germline): MNHEY, SMNVEV (reference sequence). The ends lost 5 bases at V and 0 bases at J; junction bases unmatched: 13. The CDR3 has 19 amino acids.

The chain links TRBV19 to TRBJ1-3; no definite D call. The ends were cut back, 3 bases at V and 4 bases at J, with 10 bases in the middle. The germline CDR1 and CDR2 sequences are LNHDA and SQIVND (reference sequence). This CDR3 is built from 14 residues. DNA for the CDR3: TGTGCCAGTAGTATTATTGGGAGAGGAAACACCATATATTTT. This gives the protein CASSIIGRGNTIYF. Full variable domain (outside the CDR3, taken from reference TRBV19 and TRBJ1-3): DGGITQSPKYLFRKEGQNVTLSCEQNLNHDAMYWYRQDPGQGLRLIYYSQIVNDFQKGDIAEGYSVSREKKESFPLTVTSAQKNPTAFYLCASSIIGRGNTIYFGEGSWLTVV.

The CDR3 DNA reads TGTGCCAGCTCACCGGACGACAGGTATGAGGAGACCCAGTACTTC. Amino acid sequence: CASSPDDRYEETQYF. This chain links TRBV18 with TRBJ2-5; D perhaps matches TRBD1 (6 bases). Germline V CDR1 and CDR2: KGHSH, LQKENI. With 3 bases removed from V and 5 bases from J, the gap between germline ends came to 16 bases. This CDR3 contains 15 residues. Using reference TRBV18 and TRBJ2-5 for the parts outside the CDR3, the full variable domain is NAGVMQNPRHLVRRRGQEARLRCSPMKGHSHVYWYRQLPEEGLKFMVYLQKENIIDESGMPKERFSAEFPKEGPSILRIQQVVRGDSAAYFCASSPDDRYEETQYFGPGTRLLVL.

The chain links TRBV2 to TRBJ1-4; TRBD1 is a possible D gene (5 bases). The V gene lost 3 bases and the J gene lost 8 bases, with 13 bases spanning the gap. CDR3 length: 14 amino acids. Germline-derived CDR1 and CDR2 are SNHLY and FYNNEI. CDR3 bases: TGTGCCAGCAGTGAGTGGGGGGTGGAGGAAAAACTGTTTTTT. Translation gives CASSEWGVEEKLFF.

The CDR3 here is CASSLTDRNYGYTF. The CDR3 coding sequence is TGTGCCAGCAGCTTGACGGACAGGAACTATGGCTACACCTTC. This chain uses TRBV5-4 with TRBJ1-2; 7 positions agree with TRBD1. The V gene end was trimmed by 1 base and the J gene end by 2 bases; junction bases not matched to a gene: 2. The CDR3 runs 14 residues. Germline assignment: CDR1 SGHNT and CDR2 YYREEE (reference sequence).

The chain is built from TRBV15 and TRBJ2-7; tentative D call: TRBD1 (6 bases). V was clipped by 5 bases and J by 2 bases, with 16 bases between them. This CDR3 is 15 amino acids long. Germline assignment: CDR1 LNHNV and CDR2 YYDKDF (reference sequence). CDR3 coding DNA: TGTGCCACCAGCGCCAGGGGCGCCAGAGCCTACGAGCAGTACTTC. Protein: CATSARGARAYEQYF.

The CDR3 coding sequence is TGTGCCAGCAGTTCCAGCGGGAGGGCCTTGGGGATCTACGAGCAGTACTTC. This translates into CASSSSGRALGIYEQYF. The chain uses TRBV27 and TRBJ2-7; 10 positions match TRBD2. J lost 3 bases, V lost 4 bases, and 12 bases had no gene match. Germline CDR1 and CDR2: MNHEY and SMNVEV (reference sequence). This CDR3 is built from 17 residues.